The 30 T cell receptor beta chains given below trace back to one sample, sequenced in a study of cytotoxic CD8 clonotypes in ibrutinib-treated CLL. Assay: immunoSEQ multiplex PCR; the TCRdb copy retains only in-frame clones and omits some. The sample records around 250,000 clones, around three quarters being singletons. The sample in question was PBMCs, obtained after 24 months of ibrutinib treatment. The receptors were gathered from a human donor with chronic lymphocytic leukemia.

This sequence joins TRBV6-5 and TRBJ1-2, with 7 bases that match TRBD1. The CDR3 sequence is 14 residues long. Germline V gene sequence: CDR1 MNHEY, CDR2 SVGAGI. V was clipped by 6 bases and J by 4 bases; unmatched bases: 8. The CDR3 bases are TGTGCCAGCAGACCACCGGGACAGAGCTATGGCTACACCTTC. This gives the protein CASRPPGQSYGYTF.

The count of this clone is one. The chain has TRBV7-8 and TRBJ2-6; 8 bases agree with TRBD1. There are 18 residues in the CDR3. CDR1 and CDR2 (germline): SGHVS, FQNEAQ. V lost 4 bases and J lost 1; bases outside the gene matches: 9. CDR3 bases: TGTGCCAGCAGCTCAGGACAGGGCTGGTTTTCTGGGGCCAACGTCCTGACTTTC. Residues: CASSSGQGWFSGANVLTF.

The rearrangement joins TRBV28 to TRBJ1-4, with unresolved D. Trimming took off 3 bases at V and 4 bases at J, with 9 bases between the two ends. Germline CDR1 and CDR2: MDHEN and SYDVKM. The CDR3 sequence is 14 residues long. The CDR3 nucleotides read TGTGCCAGCAGTTTGGCACAGATTAATGAAAAACTGTTTTTT. Its protein is CASSLAQINEKLFF.

V and J are TRBV6-6 and TRBJ2-5, with D perhaps given as TRBD1 or TRBD2 (6 bases each). Deletions cut 0 bases from V and 7 bases from J, with 12 bases between. The CDR3 is 14 residues long. Germline CDR1 MNHNY, CDR2 SVGAGI (reference sequence). This chain's CDR3 is CASSYSGEGGTQYF. The CDR3 bases are TGTGCCAGCAGTTACTCGGGTGAGGGGGGGACCCAGTACTTC.

V gene TRBV28 combines with J gene TRBJ2-2; 8 positions match TRBD1. The V gene end was trimmed by 5 bases and the J gene end by 6 bases; junction bases not matched to a gene: 5. Germline CDR1 is MDHEN and CDR2 is SYDVKM. The CDR3 loop spans 14 amino acids. The CDR3 DNA sequence: TGTGCCAGCAGTCTCGGACAGGGCCCCGGGGAGCTGTTTTTT. Protein: CASSLGQGPGELFF.

The V call is TRBV6-6, the J call TRBJ2-7; TRBD2 aligns across 8 bases. Per the germline V gene, CDR1 is MNHNY and CDR2 is SVGAGI (reference sequence). This CDR3 has 14 residues. V gave up 5 bases and J gave up 7 bases; unmatched junction bases: 10. The CDR3 sequence is CASSPGTRGQEQYF. In DNA form, the CDR3 reads TGTGCCAGCAGTCCCGGGACTAGAGGACAGGAGCAGTACTTC.

The chain carries TRBV7-3 and TRBJ2-5; 7 bases are a match to TRBD1. The CDR3 extends over 14 amino acids. The germline V gene has CDR1 SGHTA and CDR2 FQGTGA. Trimming cost V 4 bases and J 3 bases; bases outside gene matches: 5. The CDR3, as DNA: TGTGCCAGCAGCTCCTCAGACAGGGAAGAGACCCAGTACTTC. Encoded protein: CASSSSDREETQYF.

Details on this clone: Compared with germline, one end of the junction differs, possibly owing to a read error. V gene TRBV10-3 combines with J gene TRBJ2-5; D may match TRBD1 or TRBD2 (5 bases each). The CDR3 runs 15 residues. Germline V lookup: CDR1 ENHRY, CDR2 SYGVKD. CDR3 protein: CASSYYGGAQETQYF. CDR3 DNA sequence: TGTGCCAGCAGTTACTATGGGGGAGCCCAAGAGACCCAGTACTTC.

The chain has TRBV29-1 and TRBJ2-1, with TRBD2 matching over 9 bases. The germline gives CDR1 SQVTM, CDR2 ANQGSEA. This CDR3 is built from 14 residues. The junction had 8 bases not matched to a gene; V was cut back by 7 bases and J by 4 bases. In DNA form, the CDR3 reads TGCAGCGCCGCGACTAGCGGTAATTACAATGAGCAGTTCTTC. Translation gives CSAATSGNYNEQFF.

This chain uses TRBV6-5 with TRBJ2-7; possible D gene TRBD1, 6 bases. The CDR3 contains 14 residues. Germline V gene sequence: CDR1 MNHEY, CDR2 SVGAGI. V lost 6 bases and J 6 bases, leaving 18 bases between the germline ends. This CDR3 reads CASSQGIGWSEQYF. In DNA form, the CDR3 reads TGTGCCAGCAGCCAGGGGATAGGGTGGAGCGAGCAGTACTTC.

The chain recombines TRBV13 with TRBJ1-2; 9 nucleotides align to TRBD1. The CDR3 is 14 amino acids. V shed 9 bases and J 0 bases; nucleotides not matched to a gene: 5. Germline assignment: CDR1 PRHDT and CDR2 FYEKMQ (reference sequence). For the CDR3, the DNA is TGTGCCAGTTACCGACAGGGGGCTAACTATGGCTACACCTTC. It specifies CASYRQGANYGYTF.

V and J are TRBV25-1 and TRBJ1-2; unclear D gene. The V end was cut by 1 base, the J end by 5 bases, with 23 bases between. The CDR3 is 18 residues long. Germline CDR1 is MGHDK and CDR2 is SYGVNS. The CDR3 reads CASSELYPQSDDMYGYTF. The CDR3 bases are TGTGCCAGCAGTGAATTATACCCACAGTCCGATGATATGTATGGCTACACCTTC.

This clone was seen only once. The CDR3 bases are TGCGCCAGCAGCTTGACCCAGGGCAGTCAGCCCCAGCATTTT. Protein product: CASSLTQGSQPQHF. The chain combines TRBV5-1 with TRBJ1-5, with a weak D call TRBD1 (5 bases). The CDR3 has 14 amino acids. The V gene lost 1 base and the J gene lost 6 bases, with 11 bases spanning the gap. Germline lookup yields CDR1 SGHRS and CDR2 YFSETQ.

This clone has a handful of counts. The chain combines TRBV29-1 with TRBJ2-3; D call uncertain. V lost 3 bases, J lost 0 bases, and 10 bases lay in between. Germline V gives CDR1 SQVTM, CDR2 ANQGSEA. CDR3 size: 14 residues. CDR3 loop: CSVDGTQSTDTQYF. DNA of the CDR3: TGCAGCGTTGACGGCACCCAAAGCACAGATACGCAGTATTTT.

This chain connects TRBV18 to TRBJ2-7; 7 bases fit TRBD1. V gave up 2 bases and J gave up 0 bases; unmatched junction bases: 1. The CDR3 covers 14 residues. Germline-derived CDR1 and CDR2 are KGHSH and LQKENI. CDR3 sequence reads: CASSPAGGSYEQYF. In DNA form, the CDR3 reads TGTGCCAGCTCACCAGCAGGGGGCTCCTACGAGCAGTACTTC.

The chain couples TRBV27 to TRBJ1-5, with D tentatively TRBD1 (5 bases). V was cut by 6 bases and J by 0 bases, with 12 bases left in between. The germline CDR1 and CDR2 sequences are MNHEY and SMNVEV (reference sequence). This CDR3 contains 15 residues. CDR3 nucleotides: TGTGCCAGCAGACCGGGACTGTATAGCAATCAGCCCCAGCATTTT. Protein product: CASRPGLYSNQPQHF.

This clone turned up a few times. This rearrangement joins TRBV14 to TRBJ1-1; unclear D gene. V lost 4 bases, J lost 1 base, and 7 bases lay in between. Germline V gene data show CDR1 as SGHDN and CDR2 as FVKESK. CDR3 length: 13 residues. CDR3 in DNA: TGTGCCAGCAGCCCGAAGAGGAACACTGAAGCTTTCTTT. Encoded protein: CASSPKRNTEAFF.

There are a few counts of this clone. The J gene is TRBJ2-5, the V gene TRBV11-2; D gene ambiguous. CDR3 length: 15 amino acids. Germline CDR1 and CDR2: SGHAT and FQNNGV. V lost 5 bases, J lost 5 bases, and 18 bases lay in between. The CDR3 DNA reads as TGTGCCAGCAGCCAAACGACCCGCTGGCAGGAGACCCAGTACTTC. This sequence encodes CASSQTTRWQETQYF.

The J gene is TRBJ1-2, the V gene TRBV9; weak D call: TRBD1 (5 bases). The CDR3 is 13 residues long. Germline CDR1 is SGDLS and CDR2 is YYNGEE. V lost 4 bases, J lost 6 bases, and 13 bases lay in between. CDR3 protein: CASSPQGKDGYTF. As DNA, the CDR3 is TGTGCCAGCAGCCCGCAGGGAAAGGATGGCTACACCTTC.

This chain links TRBV7-9 with TRBJ2-4, with D uncertain. This CDR3 comprises 15 residues. Per germline, CDR1 SEHNR and CDR2 FQNEAQ (reference sequence). Trimming pared 3 bases from V and 0 bases from J, leaving 9 bases between. The CDR3 sequence is CASSFQILAKNIQYF. The CDR3 DNA follows: TGTGCCAGCAGCTTTCAGATACTAGCCAAAAACATTCAGTACTTC.

The chain combines TRBV6-5 with TRBJ1-1; 7 nucleotides align to TRBD1. The CDR3 extends over 15 amino acids. V trimming: 0 bases; J trimming: 1 base; junction bases outside the gene matches: 2. Germline loops: CDR1 MNHEY, CDR2 SVGAGI. In DNA form, the CDR3 reads TGTGCCAGCAGTTACTCGGGGGACAGGAACACTGAAGCTTTCTTT. This gives the protein CASSYSGDRNTEAFF.

This clone was counted a few times. The V gene is TRBV5-1, the J gene TRBJ2-2; 7 nucleotides align to TRBD1. Trimming cost V 4 bases and J 7 bases; bases outside gene matches: 4. Looked up from germline, CDR1 is SGHRS and CDR2 is YFSETQ. This CDR3 has 13 residues. DNA of the CDR3: TGCGCCAGCAGCACGGGACAGTTCGGGGAGCTGTTTTTT. Translation: CASSTGQFGELFF.

The J gene is TRBJ2-1, the V gene TRBV5-1; TRBD2 is a possible D gene (5 bases). CDR1 and CDR2 (germline): SGHRS, YFSETQ. The CDR3 length is 15 residues. With 1 base removed from V and 10 bases from J, the gap between germline ends came to 18 bases. The CDR3 sequence is CASSLMPSDGLEQFF. The DNA for the CDR3 is TGCGCCAGCAGCTTGATGCCGAGCGACGGACTGGAGCAGTTCTTC.

This clone was detected a few times. The genes are TRBV25-1 and TRBJ2-1, with D hard to call. Per germline, CDR1 MGHDK and CDR2 SYGVNS. This CDR3 is 11 amino acids long. Trimming shortened V by 4 bases and J by 10 bases, and 8 bases separated the two germline ends. The DNA for the CDR3 is TGTGCCAGCAGTGGGCCCAGGGAGCAGTTCTTC. Translation gives CASSGPREQFF.

The CDR3 DNA reads as TGTGCCAGCTCACCACCCAATCAGCCCCAGCATTTT. Its protein product is CASSPPNQPQHF. V and J are TRBV18 and TRBJ1-5, with D hard to call. This CDR3 is built from 12 residues. Trimming cost V 0 bases and J 3 bases, with 0 bases left between them. Germline values: CDR1 KGHSH, CDR2 LQKENI. Full variable domain (outside the CDR3, taken from reference TRBV18 and TRBJ1-5): NAGVMQNPRHLVRRRGQEARLRCSPMKGHSHVYWYRQLPEEGLKFMVYLQKENIIDESGMPKERFSAEFPKEGPSILRIQQVVRGDSAAYFCASSPPNQPQHFGDGTRLSIL.

This clone showed up just a few times. The chain joins TRBV27 to TRBJ2-7, with 9 bases identical to TRBD1. V lost 6 bases, J lost 3 bases, and 6 bases stayed unmatched. Germline V lookup: CDR1 MNHEY, CDR2 SMNVEV (reference sequence). CDR3 length equals 14 residues. The CDR3 DNA is TGTGCCAGCAGACTCCCGGGACAGGGCTACGAGCAGTACTTC. This translates into CASRLPGQGYEQYF.

This sequence joins TRBV5-1 and TRBJ2-7, with D possibly matching TRBD2 (5 bases). Germline V CDR1 and CDR2: SGHRS, YFSETQ. The CDR3 is made up of 12 amino acids. Trimming cost V 4 bases and J 5 bases, with 10 bases left between them. This CDR3 is CASSLAEDEQYF. Written as DNA, the CDR3 is TGCGCCAGCAGCCTCGCGGAGGACGAGCAGTACTTC.

The J gene is TRBJ2-7, the V gene TRBV29-1; the D gene is possibly TRBD1 (6 bases). CDR1 and CDR2 (germline): SQVTM, ANQGSEA. Trimming shortened V by 6 bases and J by 2 bases, and 20 bases separated the two germline ends. The CDR3 length is 15 residues. The CDR3 here is CSVAFHRTATYEQYF. DNA of the CDR3: TGCAGCGTCGCATTCCATAGGACAGCAACCTACGAGCAGTACTTC.

The rearrangement links TRBV2 to TRBJ1-5; D gene unclear. The germline gives CDR1 SNHLY, CDR2 FYNNEI. Trimming stripped 6 bases from V and 4 bases from J, with 16 bases between. The CDR3 totals 15 residues. The CDR3, as DNA: TGTGCCAGCAGAGATCATCAGGCCACAAATCAGCCCCAGCATTTT. The encoded protein is CASRDHQATNQPQHF.

V and J are TRBV9 and TRBJ1-4, with TRBD1 matching 7 bases. The CDR3 loop spans 17 amino acids. V lost 10 bases and J lost 5; bases outside the gene matches: 20. Germline lookup yields CDR1 SGDLS and CDR2 YYNGEE. In DNA form, the CDR3 reads TGTGCCTCCTCGCCCCACCTACGACAGGGCACAAATGAAAAACTGTTTTTT. It yields the protein CASSPHLRQGTNEKLFF. Looking up the rest from reference TRBV9 and TRBJ1-4 gives the full variable domain: DSGVTQTPKHLITATGQRVTLRCSPRSGDLSVYWYQQSLDQGLQFLIQYYNGEERAKGNILERFSAQQFPDLHSELNLSSLELGDSALYFCASSPHLRQGTNEKLFFGSGTQLSVL.